The rows below give T cell receptor beta chains drawn from one sample of a study of OX40 agonist ivuxolimab in advanced cancers. Profiling relied on immunoSEQ multiplex PCR, and the TCRdb table lists in-frame clones only, not all of them. Counted here are roughly 43,000 clones, approximately 89% occurring once; the ten biggest clones make up approximately 10%. Material: CD4+ or CD8+ T cells sorted from blood, obtained in a trial of the OX40 agonist ivuxolimab. Receptors were obtained from an adult with an advanced solid tumor such as melanoma, head and neck, liver or kidney cancer. CDR3s include the opening cysteine and the closing phenylalanine or tryptophan. Fields, in order: J gene, D gene, V gene, clone size, CDR3 DNA, CDR3 protein. D genes are given only for firm matches. Some rows have no size entry. The others give once, few or many, or a class for an expanded clone.

TRBJ2-1 | . | TRBV7-8 | . | TGTGCCAGCAGCTTAGTCAGGGGAGGCATCCGCTCCTACAATGAGCAGTTCTTC | CASSLVRGGIRSYNEQFF
TRBJ1-4 | . | TRBV11-2 | . | TGTGCCAGCAGCCTCCTGACTGGGATGGGAGAAAAACTGTTTTTT | CASSLLTGMGEKLFF
TRBJ2-7 | . | TRBV15 | few | TGTGCCACCGGGACGGGCCTACCCTACGAGCAGTACTTC | CATGTGLPYEQYF
TRBJ2-3 | . | TRBV7-2 | medium-sized | TGTGCCAGCAGCTTAGTTTACTATTCTAGCACAGATACGCAGTATTTT | CASSLVYYSSTDTQYF
TRBJ2-7 | . | TRBV5-1 | . | TGCGCCAGCTCCCTCGGGTGGGGGAGCGGCTACGAGCAGTACTTC | CASSLGWGSGYEQYF
TRBJ2-4 | . | TRBV27 | . | TGTGCCAGCAGCCGACAGGTGGTGGACGCCAAAAACATTCAGTACTTC | CASSRQVVDAKNIQYF
TRBJ2-1 | . | TRBV28 | . | TGTGCCAGCAGTTTATACACCTCCCTCGGGACGGAGGAAAGGCAGTTCTTC | CASSLYTSLGTEERQFF
TRBJ2-5 | . | TRBV27 | . | TGTGCCAGCAGTTTAGGTTTCCAAGAGACCCAGTACTTC | CASSLGFQETQYF
TRBJ1-6 | . | TRBV7-2 | . | TGTGCCAGCAGCTTAAACGGGGCGGAGGGCTCACCCCTCCACTTT | CASSLNGAEGSPLHF
TRBJ1-2 | . | TRBV27 | . | TGTGCCAGCAGTTTATCCCCCCCGGGGAGTGGCTACACCTTC | CASSLSPPGSGYTF
TRBJ2-7 | TRBD1 | TRBV7-9 | . | TGTGCCAGCAGCCCGACAGGGGGGCGATTGTACGAGCAGTACTTC | CASSPTGGRLYEQYF
TRBJ1-2 | TRBD1 | TRBV27 | . | TGTGCCAGCAGCAAAGACAGGGGGTTCGGGGGCTACACCTTC | CASSKDRGFGGYTF
TRBJ1-1 | . | TRBV27 | . | TGTGCCAGCAGCCCCGGGGCAGGGAGGACTGAAGCTTTCTTT | CASSPGAGRTEAFF
TRBJ2-3 | . | TRBV9 | . | TGTGCCAGCAGCGCCCCCCGGGGTTCTAGCACAGATACGCAGTATTTT | CASSAPRGSSTDTQYF
TRBJ2-5 | TRBD2 | TRBV4-1 | . | TGCGCCAGCAGCCAAGGGACTAGCGGGGGAGAGACCCAGTACTTC | CASSQGTSGGETQYF
TRBJ1-2 | TRBD1 | TRBV11-2 | . | TGTGCCAGCAGCAGGATGGGGACAGGCCCCTTGGGGAGCTATGGCTACACCTTC | CASSRMGTGPLGSYGYTF
TRBJ2-1 | . | TRBV7-9 | . | TGTGCCAGCAGCCCATTTACAGGCAATGAGCAGTTCTTC | CASSPFTGNEQFF
TRBJ2-1 | TRBD2 | TRBV27 | . | TGTGCCAGCAGTTCATCCCCCCGAAGCGGGAGGGCCCGTGCTGAGCAGTTCTTC | CASSSSPRSGRARAEQFF
TRBJ1-2 | . | TRBV29-1 | . | TGCAGCGTTGAAGCCACAGTGCTCGATGGCTACACCTTC | CSVEATVLDGYTF
TRBJ2-7 | TRBD2 | TRBV5-6 | . | TGTGCCAGCAGCTTGGGACTAGCGGGAGAAGGTTACGAGCAGTACTTC | CASSLGLAGEGYEQYF
TRBJ2-7 | TRBD2 | TRBV2 | . | TGTGCCAGCAGTGCTTGGGCCTCTAGCGGCCCATTCTACGAGCAGTACTTC | CASSAWASSGPFYEQYF
TRBJ2-4 | TRBD1 | TRBV9 | . | TGTGCCAGCAGCCCCCGGGACAGGGAGGTATACATTCAGTACTTC | CASSPRDREVYIQYF
TRBJ1-2 | . | TRBV2 | . | TGTGCCAGCAGTGTTGGACTGTTCTATGGCTACACCTTC | CASSVGLFYGYTF
TRBJ1-6 | . | TRBV6-1 | once | TGTGCCAGCAGTGAATTTCTTAATTCACCCCTCCACTTT | CASSEFLNSPLHF
TRBJ1-1 | . | TRBV7-9 | . | TGTGCCAGCAGCCCGGAGGACACTGAAGCTTTCTTT | CASSPEDTEAFF
TRBJ2-1 | TRBD1 | TRBV5-1 | . | TGCGCCAGCAGCTTTGAACAGGGGGCGATCAATGAGCAGTTCTTC | CASSFEQGAINEQFF
TRBJ2-3 | . | TRBV10-1 | few | TGCGCCAGCACCGACCGACGATTGGGGACAAGCACAGATACGCAGTATTTT | CASTDRRLGTSTDTQYF
TRBJ2-5 | . | TRBV28 | . | TGTGCCAGCAGTCCTTTTGGAGAGATGCAGACCCAGTACTTC | CASSPFGEMQTQYF
TRBJ1-5 | TRBD1 | TRBV6-4 | few | TGTGCCAGCCCCCCTACCCACACAGGGGGCGGGGGGCAGCCCCAGCATTTT | CASPPTHTGGGGQPQHF
TRBJ1-1 | . | TRBV7-9 | . | TGTGCCAGCAGCCGAGGGAGTCCTGAAGCTTTCTTT | CASSRGSPEAFF
TRBJ2-7 | . | TRBV5-6 | . | TGTGCCAGCAGCTTTGGGTTCGAGCAGTACTTC | CASSFGFEQYF
TRBJ2-2 | . | TRBV29-1 | . | TGCAGCGGCGGCCCCGTCACCGGGGAGCTGTTTTTT | CSGGPVTGELFF
TRBJ2-7 | . | TRBV5-4 | . | TGTGCCAGCAGCTTGGATTCTGTCGGGGCCTTGGGAGAGCAGTACTTC | CASSLDSVGALGEQYF
TRBJ2-7 | . | TRBV4-2 | once | TGTGCCAGCAGCCAAGATCAGGGTAGAGCCTACGAGCAGTACTTC | CASSQDQGRAYEQYF
TRBJ2-1 | . | TRBV6-5 | . | TGTGCCAGCAGTTACTCGGAACGGGATAGGCAGTTCTTC | CASSYSERDRQFF
TRBJ2-5 | . | TRBV27 | . | TGTGCCAGCAGTTACGGTCCGAGGGAGACCCAGTACTTC | CASSYGPRETQYF
TRBJ2-3 | TRBD2 | TRBV4-1 | . | TGCGCCAGCAGTCGTAGCGGGGGGGACACAGATACGCAGTATTTT | CASSRSGGDTDTQYF
TRBJ1-1 | . | TRBV9 | . | TGTGCCAGCAGCGTAGGGGCGGGGGACTTCGGGGCTTTCTTT | CASSVGAGDFGAFF
TRBJ1-3 | . | TRBV9 | . | TGTGCCAGCAGCGGATTCTCTGGAAACACCATATATTTT | CASSGFSGNTIYF
TRBJ2-1 | . | TRBV27 | once | TGTGCCAGCAGTTCTGGGCTCAGGGGGGGATACAATGAGCAGTTCTTC | CASSSGLRGGYNEQFF
TRBJ1-5 | . | TRBV28 | few | TGTGCCAGCAGTTTCCCCCCACAGGGTGGTCAGCCCCAGCATTTT | CASSFPPQGGQPQHF
TRBJ2-7 | TRBD1 | TRBV4-1 | once | TGCGCCAGCAGCCCAAGGACAGGGATCGTCTCCTCCCGCTACGAGCAGTACTTC | CASSPRTGIVSSRYEQYF
TRBJ1-2 | . | TRBV29-1 | . | TGCAGCGTAGACAGCTATGGCTACACCTTC | CSVDSYGYTF
TRBJ2-3 | TRBD2 | TRBV11-2 | . | TGTGCCAGCAGCTTAGGTCTAGCGGGGGCTTTGGGAGATACGCAGTATTTT | CASSLGLAGALGDTQYF
TRBJ2-7 | TRBD1 | TRBV7-6 | once | TGTGCCAGCAGCTTATATGACAGGGGGTACGAGCAGTACTTC | CASSLYDRGYEQYF
TRBJ2-7 | TRBD1 | TRBV27 | . | TGTGCCAGCAGTGCATCCGGGACAGGGTACTACGAGCAGTACTTC | CASSASGTGYYEQYF
TRBJ1-1 | . | TRBV7-9 | . | TGTGCCAGCAGCTTTACGGGGGCCCAAATGAACACTGAAGCTTTCTTT | CASSFTGAQMNTEAFF
TRBJ2-1 | TRBD2 | TRBV7-9 | . | TGTGCCAGCAGCTTAGCTGCGGGAGAGAGGAATGAGCAGTTCTTC | CASSLAAGERNEQFF
TRBJ2-7 | TRBD2 | TRBV19 | . | TGTGCCAGTAGTACCTCGGGACTAGCAAACTCCTACGAGCAGTACTTC | CASSTSGLANSYEQYF
TRBJ1-5 | . | TRBV9 | . | TGTGCCAGCAGCGTAGGCAGCAATCAGCCCCAGCATTTT | CASSVGSNQPQHF
TRBJ2-1 | . | TRBV19 | . | TGTGCCAGTAGTTCCGACTCCTACAATGAGCAGTTCTTC | CASSSDSYNEQFF
TRBJ2-7 | . | TRBV28 | . | TGTGCCAGCAGTCCTACTTGGGAAAGGGGGTTTTTCGGCGAGCAGTACTTC | CASSPTWERGFFGEQYF
TRBJ2-1 | TRBD2 | TRBV27 | . | TGTGCCAGCAGTCTGCACCCGATCAGCGGGAGGGATGGGAATGAGCAGTTCTTC | CASSLHPISGRDGNEQFF
TRBJ2-5 | TRBD1 | TRBV15 | . | TGTGCCACCAGCAGTTACGGGACAGAAACACAAGAGACCCAGTACTTC | CATSSYGTETQETQYF
TRBJ1-1 | . | TRBV27 | . | TGTGCCAGCGGAACCGGGACACATGACCTTTCTGAAGCTTTCTTT | CASGTGTHDLSEAFF
TRBJ2-1 | . | TRBV4-3 | . | TGCGCCAGCAGCCAATCTAGAGGAGATGAGCAGTTCTTC | CASSQSRGDEQFF
TRBJ1-2 | TRBD1 | TRBV28 | . | TGTGCCAGCAGATCCTTCGGACAGGGTGGGTATGGCTACACCTTC | CASRSFGQGGYGYTF